What follows is one TCR beta chain and its context. Its antigen remains unidentified. A much larger clone lies one base from this, so it may be a read error. The sample has other DNA sequences that encode this CDR3 too. These data come from a study of cytomegalovirus exposure and HLA in healthy donors. Findings of the study overall: V- and J-gene trimming of TCR beta was linked (in a later analysis) to a missense DCLRE1C variant. In an earlier analysis, about 90% or about 30%: the productive usage of most TCR beta V segments. In a later analysis, most CMV-associated TCR beta chains appeared HLA-restricted.

Primers: 60 Vbeta forward and 13 Jbeta reverse. The table came from immunoSEQ multiplex PCR; TCRdb's copy has only in-frame clones and leaves some out. The table records under 250,000 clones, around four fifths of them present only once. Each donor was healthy, and each was a bone marrow donor. Germline V gene lookup returns CDR1 SGHDN and CDR2 FVKESK. This CDR3 region has 15 residues. V was trimmed by 2 bases and J by 4 bases, leaving 11 bases between them. Sample: PBMCs. The V gene is TRBV14, the J gene TRBJ2-2; weak D call: TRBD2 (6 bases). The source of this sequence is a man in his forties or fifties in good health and CMV-seronegative. As DNA, the CDR3 is TGTGCCAGCAGCCAAAACGAGGGAGGCACCGGGGAGCTGTTTTTT. This gives the protein CASSQNEGGTGELFF.